This passage covers 27 T cell receptor beta chains from one sample sequenced in a study of CD8+CD57+ T cells in acquired aplastic anemia. Before being chosen for sequencing, patients had shown CD8+CD57+ cell expansion by flow cytometry. Genomic DNA, the template, was used for profiling of the TCR beta VDJ and CDR3. TCRdb analysed the reads with MiXCR anew, one entry per CDR3 protein. The sample consists of around 200,000 distinct CDR3 sequences, around 50% of them appearing once. Specimen: sorted CD4+, CD8+, or CD8+CD57+ T cells (not recorded which) from PBMCs. The receptors come from a human donor with aplastic anemia.

The chain joins TRBV11-2 to TRBJ2-1, with TRBD1 matching 9 bases. This CDR3 is built from 15 residues. J was trimmed by 9 bases and V by 5 bases; bases with no gene match: 11. Per the germline V gene, CDR1 is SGHAT and CDR2 is FQNNGV. CDR3: CASSGGQGIRGEQFF. Written as DNA, the CDR3 is TGTGCCAGCAGCGGCGGACAGGGGATAAGGGGTGAGCAGTTCTTC.

This clonotype was observed a few times. The rearrangement joins TRBV9 to TRBJ2-5, with a weak D call TRBD2 (6 bases). The CDR3 covers 17 residues. Germline values: CDR1 SGDLS, CDR2 YYNGEE. Between the trimmed V and J ends, which lost 0 bases and 4 bases, there was a span of 19 bases. The CDR3 here is CASSVGSWEPGGETQYF. The CDR3 DNA reads TGTGCCAGCAGCGTAGGTAGTTGGGAGCCCGGGGGAGAGACCCAGTACTTC.

This clonotype was counted between two and nine times. The chain has TRBV6-1 and TRBJ1-1, with 10 bases lining up with TRBD1. This CDR3 has 15 residues. The V and J ends lost 6 bases and 4 bases, in that order; junction bases with no gene match: 8. CDR1 MNHNS and CDR2 SASEGT come from the germline V gene. In DNA, the CDR3 is TGTGCCAGCAGCCCGGGCAGGACAGGGGGCACTGAAGCTTTCTTT. Its protein product is CASSPGRTGGTEAFF.

V is TRBV12-3 or TRBV12-4 and J is TRBJ1-5; 7 bases match TRBD1. V lost 6 bases, J lost 6 bases, and 5 bases stayed unmatched. The CDR3 totals 13 residues. CDR3 in amino acids: CASRLQGSQPQHF. CDR3 DNA: TGTGCCAGCAGACTACAGGGGAGTCAGCCCCAGCATTTT.

The gene calls are TRBV12-3 or TRBV12-4 and TRBJ2-1, with a possible D match to TRBD2 (5 bases). V was clipped by 7 bases and J by 7 bases, with 20 bases between them. The CDR3 is made up of 15 amino acids. CDR3 protein: CASNPSGLAQNEQFF. CDR3 DNA: TGTGCCAGCAATCCCTCTGGGCTAGCTCAAAATGAGCAGTTCTTC.

The V gene is TRBV3-1, the J gene TRBJ2-3, with a tentative D call TRBD2 (5 bases). The CDR3 runs 13 residues. From germline, CDR1 is LGHDT and CDR2 YNNKEL (reference sequence). V lost 8 bases and J lost 4, with 13 bases in between. DNA of the CDR3: TGTGCCAGCGGGCCACCGGGGTCAGATACGCAGTATTTT. Protein product: CASGPPGSDTQYF.

This chain connects TRBV19 to TRBJ2-7, with 11 nucleotides matching TRBD2. With 4 bases clipped from V and 6 bases from J, the junction kept 8 bases outside the gene matches. The CDR3 is made up of 15 amino acids. The V gene's germline CDR1 is LNHDA and CDR2 SQIVND (reference sequence). The CDR3 DNA reads as TGTGCCAGTAGTAGCCCGGGACTAGCGGAGCGCGAGCAGTACTTC. Translation: CASSSPGLAEREQYF.

The genes are TRBV6-1 and TRBJ1-3, with a possible D match to TRBD1 (5 bases). Per germline, CDR1 MNHNS and CDR2 SASEGT. The CDR3 sequence is 12 residues long. Trimming shortened V by 8 bases and J by 8 bases, and 13 bases separated the two germline ends. In nucleotides, the CDR3 is TGTGCCAGCGGGATATGGGGGGACACCATATATTTT. Protein: CASGIWGDTIYF.

Of note for this clonotype: Relative to the germline gene, one junction end is altered; a read error may explain this. V is TRBV10-3 and J is TRBJ2-2; D is possibly TRBD2 (7 bases). There are 16 residues in the CDR3. Germline V lookup: CDR1 ENHRY, CDR2 SYGVKD. CDR3 nucleotides: TGTGCCAGCAGTGAAGGGAGGGGGGCGAACACCGGGGAGCTGTTTTTT. Protein sequence: CASSEGRGANTGELFF.

This clonotype was seen at least ten times. The V call is TRBV10-1, the J call TRBJ1-3; no clear D. The CDR3 totals 15 residues. V shed 2 bases and J shed 0 bases, with 8 bases lying between them. CDR1 WNHNN and CDR2 SYGVQD come from the germline V gene (reference sequence). For the CDR3, the DNA is TGCGCCAGCAGTGAGACGCAGGACTCTGGAAACACCATATATTTT. Its translation is CASSETQDSGNTIYF.

The chain joins TRBV25-1 to TRBJ2-7, with 9 positions matching TRBD1. The CDR3 has 11 amino acids. Trimming cost V 11 bases and J 7 bases; bases outside gene matches: 6. The germline V gene has CDR1 MGHDK and CDR2 SYGVNS. CDR3 region: CAAQGAGEQYF. CDR3 in DNA: TGTGCCGCACAGGGGGCGGGTGAGCAGTACTTC.

V gene TRBV29-1 combines with J gene TRBJ2-7, with D perhaps TRBD1 or TRBD2 (5 bases each). In germline, CDR1 is SQVTM, CDR2 ANQGSEA. The CDR3 has 14 amino acids. V was shortened by 0 bases and J by 0 bases, with 9 bases between the two germline ends. As DNA, the CDR3 is TGCAGCGTTGAAGATCGAGGGGTCTCCTACGAGCAGTACTTC. Amino acid sequence: CSVEDRGVSYEQYF.

This clonotype was seen many times. The V and J genes are TRBV20-1 and TRBJ2-1, with 10 nucleotides matching TRBD1. The CDR3 loop spans 13 amino acids. Germline trimming cut 6 bases from V and 7 bases from J; bases unmatched to any gene: 6. Germline loops: CDR1 DFQATT, CDR2 SNEGSKA (reference sequence). Here the CDR3 reads CSAVGQGVNEQFF. For the CDR3, the DNA is TGCAGTGCCGTAGGACAGGGGGTTAATGAGCAGTTCTTC.

The rearrangement joins TRBV10-1 to TRBJ2-4; D is possibly TRBD2 (7 bases). The CDR3 contains 15 residues. Germline CDR1 is WNHNN and CDR2 is SYGVQD (reference sequence). Trimming removed 2 bases at V and 2 bases at J, with 10 bases between. CDR3 amino acids: CASSEGGATKNIQYF. CDR3 DNA: TGCGCCAGCAGTGAGGGGGGGGCCACCAAAAACATTCAGTACTTC.

The V call is TRBV2, the J call TRBJ2-1; D uncertain. Germline V gives CDR1 SNHLY, CDR2 FYNNEI. The CDR3 extends over 16 amino acids. Trimming removed 4 bases from V and 9 bases from J, with 22 bases in between. CDR3 DNA: TGTGCCAGCAGTGGTCGAGAAAGCGTTTCGTGTTTTGAGCAGTTCTTC. Protein sequence: CASSGRESVSCFEQFF.

This clonotype was counted ten times or more. J is TRBJ1-3 and V is TRBV11-2, with TRBD1 matching 7 bases. Trimming at V came to 5 bases and at J to 7 bases, leaving 2 bases not matched to a gene. The V gene's germline CDR1 is SGHAT and CDR2 FQNNGV. The CDR3 extends over 12 amino acids. The CDR3 loop is CASSVRGNTIYF. The CDR3 DNA is TGTGCCAGCAGCGTCAGGGGGAACACCATATATTTT.

This clonotype has just a few counts. This sequence joins TRBV10-3 and TRBJ2-5; TRBD1 aligns across 7 bases. Germline V gene data show CDR1 as ENHRY and CDR2 as SYGVKD. With V trimmed by 8 bases and J by 3 bases, 3 bases remained unmatched. This CDR3 contains 12 residues. The CDR3 sequence is CAIAQGKETQYF. CDR3 DNA: TGTGCCATCGCACAGGGGAAAGAGACCCAGTACTTC.

Many counts were recorded for this clonotype. The V call is TRBV5-1, the J call TRBJ2-7; 12 bases are shared with TRBD2. The ends lost 1 base at V and 1 base at J; junction bases unmatched: 6. There are 17 residues in the CDR3. Germline loops: CDR1 SGHRS, CDR2 YFSETQ. CDR3 sequence reads: CASSLTRTSGVSYEQYF. The CDR3 coding sequence is TGCGCCAGCAGCTTGACACGGACTAGCGGGGTTTCCTACGAGCAGTACTTC.

V gene TRBV11-1 combines with J gene TRBJ2-1; 14 bases are a match to TRBD2. J lost 5 bases, V lost 2 bases, and 8 bases had no gene match. CDR1 and CDR2 from the germline V gene are SGHAT and FQDESV (reference sequence). This CDR3 region has 18 residues. As DNA, the CDR3 is TGTGCCAGCAGCTTAATGACTAGCGGGGGGGCCAGCAACAATGAGCAGTTCTTC. Translating gives CASSLMTSGGASNNEQFF.

This clonotype was seen at least ten times. The chain employs TRBV25-1 and TRBJ1-6, with D possibly matching TRBD1 (5 bases). This CDR3 is built from 18 residues. Germline CDR1 MGHDK, CDR2 SYGVNS. Trimming took off 0 bases at V and 8 bases at J, with 20 bases between the two ends. The CDR3 loop is CASSEYGRGRGGDSPLHF. The CDR3 DNA reads TGTGCCAGCAGTGAATATGGGAGAGGTCGGGGCGGTGATTCACCCCTCCACTTT.

In this sample, this clonotype turned up many times. The chain has TRBV7-3 and TRBJ2-1, with 7 nucleotides matching TRBD1. Per germline, CDR1 SGHTA and CDR2 FQGTGA. The V and J ends lost 5 bases and 4 bases, in that order; junction bases with no gene match: 8. The CDR3 length is 15 residues. The CDR3 loop is CASSRQGDLYNEQFF. CDR3 sequence (DNA): TGTGCCAGCAGCCGTCAGGGGGACCTTTACAATGAGCAGTTCTTC.

This clonotype showed up just a few times. The chain employs TRBV25-1 and TRBJ2-7; D ambiguous. The CDR3 consists of 12 residues. Germline CDR1 reads MGHDK; CDR2 reads SYGVNS. Between the trimmed V and J ends, which lost 4 bases and 0 bases, there was a span of 4 bases. CDR3 protein: CASSVDSYEQYF. CDR3 sequence (DNA): TGTGCCAGCAGTGTGGACTCCTACGAGCAGTACTTC.

The rearrangement joins TRBV7-9 to TRBJ2-7; TRBD2 aligns across 8 bases. CDR1 and CDR2 from the germline V gene are SEHNR and FQNEAQ (reference sequence). The ends lost 2 bases at V and 6 bases at J; junction bases unmatched: 0. This CDR3 region has 12 residues. The CDR3 coding sequence is TGTGCCAGCAGCTTAACTAGCGGCGAGCAGTACTTC. Translating gives CASSLTSGEQYF.

CDR3 sequence (DNA): TGTGCCAGTAGTAGCTACAGGGATGGCTACACCTTC. Its protein product is CASSSYRDGYTF. The gene calls are TRBV19 and TRBJ1-2; D possibly corresponds to TRBD1 (6 bases). Trimming took 4 bases from V and 6 from J, leaving 9 bases between them. Germline CDR1 LNHDA, CDR2 SQIVND (reference sequence). The CDR3 consists of 12 residues. Variable domain in full (rest from reference TRBV19 and TRBJ1-2): DGGITQSPKYLFRKEGQNVTLSCEQNLNHDAMYWYRQDPGQGLRLIYYSQIVNDFQKGDIAEGYSVSREKKESFPLTVTSAQKNPTAFYLCASSSYRDGYTFGSGTRLTVV.

The J gene is TRBJ1-6, the V gene TRBV29-1; 8 bases fit TRBD1. With V trimmed by 1 base and J by 8 bases, 4 bases remained unmatched. Germline V lookup: CDR1 SQVTM, CDR2 ANQGSEA. CDR3 size: 14 residues. CDR3 region: CSVEGTGPDSPLHF. In DNA, the CDR3 is TGCAGCGTTGAAGGGACAGGGCCTGATTCACCCCTCCACTTT. The full variable domain, its missing parts supplied by reference TRBV29-1 and TRBJ1-6, is SAVISQKPSRDICQRGTSLTIQCQVDSQVTMMFWYRQQPGQSLTLIATANQGSEATYESGFVIDKFPISRPNLTFSTLTVSNMSPEDSSIYLCSVEGTGPDSPLHFGNGTRLTVT.

This chain links TRBV2 with TRBJ1-1; no clear D gene. Per the germline V gene, CDR1 is SNHLY and CDR2 is FYNNEI. The CDR3 loop spans 13 amino acids. V lost 0 bases and J 8 bases, leaving 10 bases between the germline ends. CDR3 bases: TGTGCCAGCAGTGAAGCAAGGGCCGGGGAAGCTTTCTTT. Residues: CASSEARAGEAFF.

Many counts were recorded for this clonotype. The CDR3 coding sequence is TGTGCCAGCGGCTCCGACCGACGGACCCAGTACTTC. This encodes CASGSDRRTQYF. The chain combines TRBV6-1 with TRBJ2-5; unclear D gene. Germline V gene sequence: CDR1 MNHNS, CDR2 SASEGT. The CDR3 sequence is 12 residues long. Between the trimmed V and J ends, which lost 8 bases and 7 bases, there was a span of 14 bases.